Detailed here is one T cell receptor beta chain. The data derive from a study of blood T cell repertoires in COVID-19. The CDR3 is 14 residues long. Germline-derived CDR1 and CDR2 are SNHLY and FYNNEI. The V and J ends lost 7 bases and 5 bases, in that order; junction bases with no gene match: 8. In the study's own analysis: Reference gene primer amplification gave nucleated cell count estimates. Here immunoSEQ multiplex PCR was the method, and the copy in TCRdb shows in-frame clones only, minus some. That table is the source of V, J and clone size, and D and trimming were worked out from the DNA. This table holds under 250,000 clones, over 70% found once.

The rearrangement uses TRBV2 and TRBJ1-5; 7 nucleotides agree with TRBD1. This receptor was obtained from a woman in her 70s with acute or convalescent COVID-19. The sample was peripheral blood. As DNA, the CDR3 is TGTGCCAGCAAAGGTGCTGACAGGGATCAGCCCCAGCATTTT. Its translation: CASKGADRDQPQHF.